Below, 13 T cell receptor beta chains from the same sample are listed, as sequenced in a study of a mutant IDH1 vaccine in newly diagnosed glioma. These receptors' targets are unknown. The data were produced by immunoSEQ multiplex PCR, yet TCRdb's version contains in-frame clones alone and is incomplete. This sample has roughly 49,000 clones, with 85% to 95% found just once. Time point: week 35, safety follow-up. A single vaccine dose contained 300 ug of mutant IDH1 20-mer peptide, and topical imiquimod was used with it. Sequenced material: PBMCs, taken from a glioma patient whose treatment included an IDH1 peptide vaccine. All receptors derive from a man aged 50-59 years with glioma.

CDR3 DNA sequence: TGTGCCAGCAGCCTTCCGGGACAGGGGCTTTATTTTGGGAATGAGCAGTTCTTC. Its translation: CASSLPGQGLYFGNEQFF. The rearrangement links TRBV7-2 to TRBJ2-1; 10 bases line up with TRBD1. J gave up 7 bases and V 5 bases, and 17 bases lay outside the gene matches. Germline CDR1 reads SGHTA; CDR2 reads FQGNSA. This CDR3 spans 18 amino acids.

This rearrangement joins TRBV28 to TRBJ1-6, with 10 positions matching TRBD1. Germline trimming cut 8 bases from V and 11 bases from J; bases unmatched to any gene: 15. Germline V gives CDR1 MDHEN, CDR2 SYDVKM. The length of the CDR3 is 16 residues. The DNA of the CDR3 is TGTGCCAGCTGCTCCCCCGGGACAGGGGATAGGGCACCCCTCCACTTT. It is translated as CASCSPGTGDRAPLHF.

This clone was recorded only once. This chain uses TRBV9 with TRBJ2-5; TRBD2 agrees at 10 bases. Germline CDR1 SGDLS, CDR2 YYNGEE. Trimming removed 2 bases from V and 3 bases from J; junction bases left unmatched: 1. This CDR3 region has 14 residues. This CDR3 is CASSVGLAEETQYF. The CDR3 DNA reads as TGTGCCAGCAGCGTTGGACTAGCGGAAGAGACCCAGTACTTC.

The chain couples TRBV7-6 to TRBJ2-7, with D tentatively TRBD1 (5 bases). The V end was cut by 5 bases, the J end by 2 bases, with 16 bases between. In germline, CDR1 is SGHVS, CDR2 FNYEAQ. This CDR3 contains 15 residues. CDR3 protein: CASSPTGNPTYEQYF. The CDR3, as DNA: TGTGCCAGCAGCCCTACAGGCAACCCCACCTACGAGCAGTACTTC.

The chain couples TRBV6-1 to TRBJ2-7; 8 bases are a match to TRBD2. Trimming removed 6 bases from V and 3 bases from J; junction bases left unmatched: 7. The germline V gene has CDR1 MNHNS and CDR2 SASEGT. The CDR3 spans 14 residues. The CDR3: CASSFRGGNYEQYF. The DNA for the CDR3 is TGTGCCAGCAGCTTTCGGGGGGGCAACTACGAGCAGTACTTC.

The chain uses TRBV5-1 and TRBJ1-4, with D uncertain. The CDR3 covers 11 residues. Trimming removed 4 bases at V and 10 bases at J, with 8 bases between. From germline, CDR1 is SGHRS and CDR2 YFSETQ. The CDR3 loop reads CASSAPGKLFF. CDR3 DNA: TGCGCCAGCAGCGCCCCGGGAAAACTGTTTTTT.

The rearrangement joins TRBV4-3 to TRBJ2-2; D possibly corresponds to TRBD1 (5 bases). This CDR3 contains 15 residues. V was pared by 1 base and J by 6 bases, with 12 bases between. Germline V gives CDR1 LGHNA, CDR2 YSLEER. CDR3 in amino acids: CASSQVSRDPGELFF. CDR3 DNA sequence: TGCGCCAGCAGCCAAGTCAGCAGGGATCCCGGGGAGCTGTTTTTT.

The rearrangement joins TRBV28 to TRBJ2-7; D ambiguous. The CDR3 is 13 amino acids. V lost 2 bases and J lost 2, with 7 bases in between. CDR1 and CDR2 from the germline V gene are MDHEN and SYDVKM. CDR3 residues: CASSLLVTYEQYF. The CDR3, as DNA: TGTGCCAGCAGTTTACTAGTCACCTACGAGCAGTACTTC.

The genes are TRBV10-1 and TRBJ1-1; no reliable D call. The CDR3 has 12 residues. V was cut by 2 bases and J by 4 bases, with 5 bases left in between. Germline V gene sequence: CDR1 WNHNN, CDR2 SYGVQD (reference sequence). CDR3 loop: CASSEDGTEAFF. In nucleotides, the CDR3 is TGCGCCAGCAGTGAGGACGGCACTGAAGCTTTCTTT.

This clone was observed a single time. The chain employs TRBV10-3 and TRBJ1-6; D is possibly TRBD1 (5 bases). The CDR3 runs 15 residues. V was pared by 0 bases and J by 10 bases, with 13 bases between. CDR1 and CDR2 (germline): ENHRY, SYGVKD. CDR3 sequence reads: CAISESGQAGSPLHF. CDR3 DNA: TGTGCCATCAGTGAGTCGGGGCAGGCCGGGTCACCCCTCCACTTT.

This chain joins TRBV27 and TRBJ1-1, with D perhaps TRBD1 (5 bases). The CDR3 consists of 15 residues. Trimming removed 7 bases from V and 3 bases from J, with 18 bases in between. Germline V CDR1 and CDR2: MNHEY, SMNVEV (reference sequence). Written as DNA, the CDR3 is TGTGCCAGCAAAATGGAGGGCAGGGCGGACACTGAAGCTTTCTTT. Translated: CASKMEGRADTEAFF.

The rearrangement uses TRBV30 and TRBJ2-3, with D unclear. The germline gives CDR1 GTSNPN, CDR2 SVGIG (reference sequence). The CDR3 covers 14 residues. V dropped 2 bases and J dropped 5 bases, with 14 bases sitting between them. The CDR3 is CAWSSTMVGDTQYF. CDR3 bases: TGTGCCTGGAGTTCAACTATGGTAGGAGATACGCAGTATTTT. Full variable domain (outside the CDR3, taken from reference TRBV30 and TRBJ2-3): SQTIHQWPATLVQPVGSPLSLECTVEGTSNPNLYWYRQAAGRGLQLLFYSVGIGQISSEVPQNLSASRPQDRQFILSSKKLLLSDSGFYLCAWSSTMVGDTQYFGPGTRLTVL.

Here the CDR3 reads CASSHTVSGANVLTF. The CDR3, as DNA: TGTGCCAGCTCACATACCGTCTCTGGGGCCAACGTCCTGACTTTC. The chain has TRBV18 and TRBJ2-6; D unclear. This CDR3 spans 15 amino acids. Germline loops: CDR1 KGHSH, CDR2 LQKENI. Deletions cut 4 bases from V and 0 bases from J, with 7 bases between.